These 24 T cell receptor beta chains share one sample of origin, sequenced in a study of T cells in Graves' hyperthyroidism and ophthalmopathy. The source material, RNA transcripts, was used to amplify TCR beta CDR3 regions. The primer set for the first-round RT-PCR of the TCR CDR3 was HTBI. TCRdb re-derived calls from the multiplex PCR reads in MiXCR, one entry per CDR3 protein. The sample has a few hundred thousand distinct CDR3 sequences, around 13% seen once. The sequenced sample consisted of blood. The receptor set was obtained from a woman under 30 with Graves' hyperthyroidism.

This clonotype showed up many times. The genes are TRBV7-2 and TRBJ2-1, with 15 bases that match TRBD2. Germline CDR1 is SGHTA and CDR2 is FQGNSA. CDR3 length: 20 amino acids. Trimming cost V 2 bases and J 8 bases; bases outside gene matches: 16. The DNA of the CDR3 is TGTGCCAGCAGCTTAAATTCGTGGACTAGCGGGAGGGCCTCCGGAGATGAGCAGTTCTTC. It encodes CASSLNSWTSGRASGDEQFF.

The rearrangement links TRBV4-2 to TRBJ2-7; D not certain. V was shortened by 0 bases and J by 0 bases, with 9 bases between the two germline ends. The CDR3 loop spans 15 amino acids. Germline values: CDR1 LGHNA, CDR2 YNFKEQ. CDR3 bases: TGTGCCAGCAGCCAAGAGGATGGCCACTCCTACGAGCAGTACTTC. Translating it yields CASSQEDGHSYEQYF.

This clonotype has only a few counts. The J gene is TRBJ2-2, the V gene TRBV25-1; 8 bases match TRBD1. CDR1 and CDR2 (germline): MGHDK, SYGVNS. The length of the CDR3 is 15 residues. V lost 8 bases to trimming and J lost 5 bases; unmatched junction nucleotides: 10. CDR3 nucleotide sequence: TGTGCCAGCTCCCAAGGACAGGGTAGGACCGGGGAGCTGTTTTTT. As protein: CASSQGQGRTGELFF.

This clonotype was counted a few times. A read error is possible here, since a much larger clone lies one base away. CDR3 DNA sequence: TGTGCCAGCAGTTGCACTGTAAGCACAGATACGCAGTATTTT. This encodes CASSCTVSTDTQYF. This chain uses TRBV6-5 with TRBJ2-3, with D unresolved. The CDR3 totals 14 residues. V was clipped by 4 bases and J by 0 bases, with 8 bases between them. The germline V gene has CDR1 MNHEY and CDR2 SVGAGI.

In its sample, this clonotype was seen many times. This sequence joins TRBV11-2 and TRBJ2-3; 7 bases are a match to TRBD1. Per the germline V gene, CDR1 is SGHAT and CDR2 is FQNNGV. The length of the CDR3 is 15 residues. Trimming took 5 bases from V and 2 from J; bases not matched to a gene: 7. This CDR3 reads CASSRTGVLTDTQYF. The CDR3 DNA sequence: TGTGCCAGCAGCCGAACAGGGGTCCTCACAGATACGCAGTATTTT.

In its sample, this clonotype was seen many times. This chain connects TRBV10-3 to TRBJ1-5; tentative D call: TRBD1 (6 bases). V gave up 4 bases and J gave up 2 bases, with 12 bases separating them. CDR1 and CDR2 from the germline V gene are ENHRY and SYGVKD. This CDR3 is 15 amino acids long. The CDR3, as DNA: TGTGCCATCAGTGCTGGGGGCGCGGGCAATCAGCCCCAGCATTTT. Residues: CAISAGGAGNQPQHF.

This clonotype occurred many times. V and J are TRBV7-2 and TRBJ2-1, with a tentative D call TRBD1 (5 bases). V lost 1 base, J lost 7 bases, and 11 bases lay in between. CDR3 length: 14 residues. The germline gives CDR1 SGHTA, CDR2 FQGNSA. CDR3 sequence: CASSLGYRSNEQFF. The CDR3 bases are TGTGCCAGCAGCTTAGGATACAGGTCGAATGAGCAGTTCTTC. Based on the CDR3 plus reference TRBV7-2 and TRBJ2-1, the full variable domain is GAGVSQSPSNKVTEKGKDVELRCDPISGHTALYWYRQSLGQGLEFLIYFQGNSAPDKSGLPSDRFSAERTGGSVSTLTIQRTQQEDSAVYLCASSLGYRSNEQFFGPGTRLTVL.

This clonotype was observed at least ten times. The chain combines TRBV28 with TRBJ1-5; 7 bases agree with TRBD1. The CDR3 totals 14 residues. V lost 7 bases, J lost 7 bases, and 10 bases stayed unmatched. Germline V gives CDR1 MDHEN, CDR2 SYDVKM. The DNA of the CDR3 is TGTGCCAGCAACGGACAGGTCGTAAGGCAGCCCCAGCATTTT. Translating it yields CASNGQVVRQPQHF. The full variable domain, with the rest looked up from reference TRBV28 and TRBJ1-5, is DVKVTQSSRYLVKRTGEKVFLECVQDMDHENMFWYRQDPGLGLRLIYFSYDVKMKEKGDIPEGYSVSREKKERFSLILESASTNQTSMYLCASNGQVVRQPQHFGDGTRLSIL.

About this clonotype: This may arise from a read error, as a much more abundant clone is one base away. This chain joins TRBV30 and TRBJ1-3; D is possibly TRBD1 (5 bases). Trimming took off 4 bases at V and 4 bases at J, with 14 bases between the two ends. This CDR3 spans 14 amino acids. Germline values: CDR1 GTSNPN, CDR2 SVGIG (reference sequence). The CDR3 loop reads CAWNLVGTGNTIYF. The CDR3 nucleotides are TGTGCCTGGAATCTCGTAGGGACGGGAAACACCATATATTTT.

This chain links TRBV9 with TRBJ2-1, with D unresolved. The CDR3 spans 12 residues. V lost 4 bases, J lost 10 bases, and 12 bases lay in between. The germline V gene encodes CDR1 SGDLS and CDR2 YYNGEE. CDR3 DNA: TGTGCCAGCAGCTCACGACCCAAGGAGCAGTTCTTC. Protein: CASSSRPKEQFF.

The DNA of the CDR3 is TGCGCCAGCAGCCAAGAGGGACTAGCGGGAGGGTCCTACGAGCAGTACTTC. As protein: CASSQEGLAGGSYEQYF. The rearrangement links TRBV4-3 to TRBJ2-7, with 16 bases matching TRBD2. Germline lookup yields CDR1 LGHNA and CDR2 YSLEER. This CDR3 contains 17 residues. J gave up 1 base and V 0 bases, and 0 bases lay outside the gene matches.

This chain links TRBV7-9 with TRBJ2-1; the match to TRBD2 covers 15 bases. The length of the CDR3 is 20 residues. With 4 bases clipped from V and 8 bases from J, the junction kept 18 bases outside the gene matches. Per germline, CDR1 SEHNR and CDR2 FQNEAQ (reference sequence). CDR3 loop: CASSSRFSVGLAGGEDEQFF. The CDR3, as DNA: TGTGCCAGCAGCTCTCGGTTTAGCGTGGGACTAGCGGGAGGAGAGGATGAGCAGTTCTTC.

The gene calls are TRBV18 and TRBJ2-2; D unresolved. The CDR3 extends over 15 amino acids. CDR1 and CDR2 from the germline V gene are KGHSH and LQKENI. The germline V and J ends were trimmed by 4 bases and 6 bases, with 15 bases remaining between them. CDR3 in DNA: TGTGCCAGCTCACTAAATAGGCCAAACGCCGGGGAGCTGTTTTTT. Encoded protein: CASSLNRPNAGELFF.

This clonotype was recorded many times. The chain is built from TRBV28 and TRBJ1-1, with 7 bases identical to TRBD1. The CDR3 spans 13 residues. Germline V gene data show CDR1 as MDHEN and CDR2 as SYDVKM. After removal of 8 bases from V and 3 bases from J, the junction contained 6 bases not matched to a gene. The CDR3 sequence: CASEGAGDTEAFF. The CDR3 bases are TGTGCCAGCGAGGGGGCTGGGGACACTGAAGCTTTCTTT.

This clonotype was recorded at least ten times. The chain uses TRBV28 and TRBJ2-3; 7 positions match TRBD1. The CDR3 is 15 amino acids. CDR1 is MDHEN and CDR2 is SYDVKM in the germline V gene. J gave up 3 bases and V 6 bases, and 9 bases lay outside the gene matches. CDR3 residues: CASSLTGDGTDTQYF. CDR3 nucleotides: TGTGCCAGCAGCCTAACAGGGGATGGTACAGATACGCAGTATTTT.

This rearrangement joins TRBV30 to TRBJ2-5, with 7 bases identical to TRBD2. The germline V gene has CDR1 GTSNPN and CDR2 SVGIG (reference sequence). The CDR3 contains 13 residues. Unmatched junction bases numbered 5, after V lost 3 bases and J lost 4 bases. The CDR3 DNA is TGTGCCTGGAGCGTTGGGAGGGCAGAGACCCAGTACTTC. It encodes CAWSVGRAETQYF.

In its sample, this clonotype was seen many times. J is TRBJ2-7 and V is TRBV18; 8 positions agree with TRBD1. Germline V gives CDR1 KGHSH, CDR2 LQKENI. The CDR3 loop spans 14 amino acids. The V gene end was trimmed by 4 bases and the J gene end by 3 bases; junction bases not matched to a gene: 5. This CDR3 is CASSLTTGDYEQYF. In DNA form, the CDR3 reads TGTGCCAGCTCACTAACGACAGGGGACTACGAGCAGTACTTC.

In this sample, this clonotype turned up many times. The V and J genes are TRBV3-1 and TRBJ2-7; 7 bases map to TRBD2. The CDR3 is made up of 18 amino acids. The germline gives CDR1 LGHDT, CDR2 YNNKEL (reference sequence). Trimming cost V 0 bases and J 3 bases; bases outside gene matches: 14. The CDR3 is CASSQDQLASALSYEQYF. The CDR3 coding sequence is TGTGCCAGCAGCCAAGATCAACTAGCGTCTGCCTTAAGCTACGAGCAGTACTTC.

Ten or more counts support this clonotype. The V and J genes are TRBV28 and TRBJ2-7, with TRBD1 identical over 9 bases. Germline CDR1 reads MDHEN; CDR2 reads SYDVKM. The J segment lost 3 bases and the V segment lost 4 bases, leaving 19 bases of the junction unmatched. The CDR3 has 19 residues. This CDR3 is CASSSRTQRDRDSNYEQYF. CDR3 in DNA: TGTGCCAGCAGTTCCCGTACACAGCGGGACAGGGACTCGAACTACGAGCAGTACTTC.

This clonotype was counted only a few times. The J gene is TRBJ2-1, the V gene TRBV6-1, with a tentative D call TRBD1 (7 bases). The germline V and J ends were trimmed by 3 bases and 6 bases, with 15 bases remaining between them. CDR3 length: 15 residues. Germline V gene sequence: CDR1 MNHNS, CDR2 SASEGT. Here the CDR3 DNA reads TGTGCCAGCAGTGATGGAGGGGGCCCAAGCAATGAGCAGTTCTTC. It specifies CASSDGGGPSNEQFF.

This clonotype appeared a single time. Its ends do not fully match the called genes, so a read error is possible. The chain employs TRBV19 and TRBJ1-5, with 7 nucleotides matching TRBD1. CDR1 is LNHDA and CDR2 is SQIVND in the germline V gene (reference sequence). This CDR3 region has 15 residues. CDR3 bases: TGTGCCAGTAGTATGACAGGGTTTAGCAATCAGTCCCAGCATTTT. This encodes CASSMTGFSNQSQHF.

This clonotype has more than one count but fewer than ten. The chain links TRBV20-1 to TRBJ2-4; 9 nucleotides line up with TRBD2. The CDR3 totals 15 residues. Germline trimming cut 6 bases from V and 2 bases from J; bases unmatched to any gene: 8. CDR1 and CDR2 (germline): DFQATT, SNEGSKA (reference sequence). The CDR3 region has the DNA TGCAGTGCCAAGGACCTAGCGGGATCCAAAAACATTCAGTACTTC. It yields the protein CSAKDLAGSKNIQYF.

The V call is TRBV30, the J call TRBJ1-3, with unresolved D. Germline CDR1 is GTSNPN and CDR2 is SVGIG (reference sequence). The CDR3 is 13 residues long. The V gene lost 2 bases and the J gene lost 3 bases, with 8 bases spanning the gap. CDR3 nucleotides: TGTGCCTGGAGTCGGGGAGGTGGAAACACCATATATTTT. It specifies CAWSRGGGNTIYF.

Ten or more counts support this clonotype. CDR3 residues: CASSLGPSANTGELFF. CDR3 DNA sequence: TGTGCCAGCAGCTTAGGCCCCTCAGCGAACACCGGGGAGCTGTTTTTT. The rearrangement links TRBV7-8 to TRBJ2-2; D is unresolved. Trimming stripped 1 base from V and 0 bases from J, with 9 bases between. The V gene's germline CDR1 is SGHVS and CDR2 FQNEAQ. The CDR3 spans 16 residues.